These 5 T cell receptor beta chains were sequenced from one sample in a study of neurological immune-mediated disorders. MiXCR was run by TCRdb on the 5' RACE reads, yielding one entry per CDR3 protein. This table has roughly 120,000 distinct CDR3 sequences, about 3.2% appearing once. The sample was PBMCs. Source of these receptors: a woman between 25 and 40 years old with multiple sclerosis.

This clonotype was seen many times. The gene calls are TRBV5-1 and TRBJ1-2; no definite D call. This CDR3 region has 15 residues. Germline values: CDR1 SGHRS, CDR2 YFSETQ. Trimming removed 0 bases from V and 6 bases from J, with 15 bases in between. CDR3 region: CASSLGITGEDGYTF. CDR3 DNA sequence: TGCGCCAGCAGCTTGGGAATTACTGGGGAAGATGGCTACACCTTC. The whole variable domain, remainder taken from reference TRBV5-1 and TRBJ1-2, is KAGVTQTPRYLIKTRGQQVTLSCSPISGHRSVSWYQQTPGQGLQFLFEYFSETQRNKGNFPGRFSGRQFSNSRSEMNVSTLELGDSALYLCASSLGITGEDGYTFGSGTRLTVV.

This clonotype was seen only a few times. The V call is TRBV9, the J call TRBJ2-1; weak D call: TRBD1 (5 bases). V was shortened by 7 bases and J by 10 bases, with 12 bases between the two germline ends. CDR3 length: 11 amino acids. Looked up from germline, CDR1 is SGDLS and CDR2 is YYNGEE. CDR3 nucleotides: TGTGCCAGCGGCCTGACAGAGGAGCAGTTCTTC. As protein: CASGLTEEQFF.

This clonotype has just a few counts. The genes are TRBV7-2 and TRBJ2-1; TRBD2 matches 11 bases. The CDR3 extends over 16 amino acids. Germline values: CDR1 SGHTA, CDR2 FQGNSA. V lost 4 bases to trimming and J lost 6 bases; unmatched junction nucleotides: 8. The CDR3 protein is CASSSASGGYFNEQFF. For the CDR3, the DNA is TGTGCCAGCAGCTCAGCTAGCGGGGGGTACTTCAATGAGCAGTTCTTC.

This clonotype was detected ten times or more. V gene TRBV29-1 combines with J gene TRBJ2-1; TRBD1 aligns across 11 bases. The V gene's germline CDR1 is SQVTM and CDR2 ANQGSEA. Trimming at V came to 6 bases and at J to 6 bases, leaving 7 bases not matched to a gene. The CDR3 sequence is 14 residues long. Here the CDR3 reads CSVIVGTGGNEQFF. CDR3 coding DNA: TGCAGCGTGATTGTAGGGACAGGGGGCAATGAGCAGTTCTTC.

In this sample, this clonotype turned up many times. The chain uses TRBV10-3 and TRBJ2-7; TRBD1 matches at 9 bases. The CDR3 contains 14 residues. J lost 2 bases, V lost 5 bases, and 4 bases had no gene match. The V gene's germline CDR1 is ENHRY and CDR2 SYGVKD. The CDR3 loop reads CAISHRDRAYEQYF. The CDR3 DNA reads TGTGCCATCAGTCACCGGGACAGGGCCTACGAGCAGTACTTC.